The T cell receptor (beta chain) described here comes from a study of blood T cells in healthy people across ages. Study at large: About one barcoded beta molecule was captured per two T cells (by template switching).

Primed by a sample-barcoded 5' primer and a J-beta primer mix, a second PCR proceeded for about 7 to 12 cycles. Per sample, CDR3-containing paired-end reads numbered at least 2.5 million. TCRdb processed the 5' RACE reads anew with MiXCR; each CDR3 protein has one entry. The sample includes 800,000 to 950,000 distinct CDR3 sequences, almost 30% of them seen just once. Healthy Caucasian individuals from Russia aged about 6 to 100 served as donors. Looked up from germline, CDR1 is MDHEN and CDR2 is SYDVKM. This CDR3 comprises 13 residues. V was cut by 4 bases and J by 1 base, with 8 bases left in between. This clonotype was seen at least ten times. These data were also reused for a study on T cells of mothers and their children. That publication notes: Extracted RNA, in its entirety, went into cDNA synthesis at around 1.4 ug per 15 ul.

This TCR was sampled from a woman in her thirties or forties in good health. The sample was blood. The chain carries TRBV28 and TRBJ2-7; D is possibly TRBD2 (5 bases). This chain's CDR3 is CASSYGVSYEQYF. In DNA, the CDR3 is TGTGCCAGCAGTTACGGGGTTTCCTACGAGCAGTACTTC. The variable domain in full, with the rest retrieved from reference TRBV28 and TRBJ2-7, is DVKVTQSSRYLVKRTGEKVFLECVQDMDHENMFWYRQDPGLGLRLIYFSYDVKMKEKGDIPEGYSVSREKKERFSLILESASTNQTSMYLCASSYGVSYEQYFGPGTRLTVT.